The 24 T cell receptor beta chains below come from one sample, sequenced in a study of Tregs in tolerant kidney transplant recipients. TCRdb's table, derived via immunoSEQ multiplex PCR, lists solely in-frame clones and lacks some. Of about 83,000 clones in the sample, 98% are singletons; the top ten hold roughly 0.6%. The input for sequencing was CD4+ T cells from blood, taken before the transplant. These receptors were obtained from a human donor who received a combined kidney and bone marrow transplant.

This chain uses TRBV4-2 with TRBJ2-3; 9 bases agree with TRBD1. Germline CDR1 LGHNA, CDR2 YNFKEQ. This CDR3 is 15 amino acids long. Trimming took 4 bases from V and 1 from J; bases not matched to a gene: 3. The CDR3 is CASSPRDRGTDTQYF. Written as DNA, the CDR3 is TGTGCCAGCAGCCCCCGGGACAGGGGCACAGATACGCAGTATTTT.

This rearrangement joins TRBV5-5 to TRBJ2-7; 9 bases map to TRBD2. From germline, CDR1 is SGHKS and CDR2 YYEKEE (reference sequence). The CDR3 covers 16 residues. Trimming took 0 bases from V and 5 from J; bases not matched to a gene: 9. The CDR3 DNA reads as TGTGCCAGCAGCTTGGTAGCCGGGACTAGCTTCCACGAGCAGTACTTC. Translated: CASSLVAGTSFHEQYF.

The chain carries TRBV28 and TRBJ1-1; D perhaps matches TRBD1 (5 bases). Trimming left V 0 bases short and J 1 base short, with 6 bases between. Germline lookup yields CDR1 MDHEN and CDR2 SYDVKM. This CDR3 is 14 amino acids long. CDR3 in amino acids: CASSLWGRNTEAFF. The DNA of the CDR3 is TGTGCCAGCAGTTTATGGGGGCGGAACACTGAAGCTTTCTTT.

This chain connects TRBV19 to TRBJ2-6, with TRBD1 matching 9 bases. The germline CDR1 and CDR2 sequences are LNHDA and SQIVND (reference sequence). Losses at the gene ends were 4 bases for V and 0 bases for J; bases not matched to a gene: 4. The CDR3 loop spans 17 amino acids. This CDR3 is CASSRGTGPSGANVLTF. CDR3 nucleotides: TGTGCCAGTAGTAGGGGGACAGGGCCCTCTGGGGCCAACGTCCTGACTTTC.

The chain recombines TRBV10-3 with TRBJ2-3, with 14 bases identical to TRBD2. The ends lost 8 bases at V and 5 bases at J; junction bases unmatched: 6. This CDR3 region has 15 residues. Germline V lookup: CDR1 ENHRY, CDR2 SYGVKD. CDR3 sequence: CAIGTSGSNVDTQYF. The CDR3 coding sequence is TGTGCCATCGGGACTAGCGGGAGCAATGTAGATACGCAGTATTTT.

The chain joins TRBV19 to TRBJ2-6; 7 bases line up with TRBD1. The junction had 8 bases not matched to a gene; V was cut back by 6 bases and J by 0 bases. Germline CDR1 reads LNHDA; CDR2 reads SQIVND (reference sequence). The CDR3 is 17 amino acids. The CDR3 here is CASSQNRGISGANVLTF. CDR3 DNA: TGTGCCAGTAGCCAAAACAGGGGAATCTCTGGGGCCAACGTCCTGACTTTC.

Notes on this clone: At one end, the junction sequence differs from germline, possibly due to a read error. J is TRBJ2-1 and V is TRBV2; D is perhaps TRBD1 (6 bases). Germline V gives CDR1 SNHLY, CDR2 FYNNEI. The CDR3 consists of 14 residues. CDR3 region: CACSPDRSYNEQFF. In nucleotides, the CDR3 is TGTGCCTGCAGCCCTGACAGGTCCTACAATGAGCAGTTCTTC.

The chain combines TRBV5-6 with TRBJ2-5; possible D gene TRBD1, 6 bases. From germline, CDR1 is SGHDT and CDR2 YYEEEE. CDR3 size: 13 residues. V lost 3 bases and J lost 5, with 11 bases in between. CDR3 bases: TGTGCCAGCAGCTCGGACAGAACCGAGACCCAGTACTTC. It codes for CASSSDRTETQYF. The full variable domain, completed using reference TRBV5-6 and TRBJ2-5, is DAGVTQSPTHLIKTRGQQVTLRCSPKSGHDTVSWYQQALGQGPQFIFQYYEEEERQRGNFPDRFSGHQFPNYSSELNVNALLLGDSALYLCASSSDRTETQYFGPGTRLLVL.

This clone was observed a single time. The V call is TRBV5-1, the J call TRBJ2-3; no reliable D call. The CDR3 runs 15 residues. The germline V gene encodes CDR1 SGHRS and CDR2 YFSETQ. Trimming stripped 4 bases from V and 10 bases from J, with 22 bases between. In DNA, the CDR3 is TGCGCCAGCAGCGTTGGCGGAAACCTGCTAGAATCGCAGTATTTT. Translation: CASSVGGNLLESQYF.

This chain connects TRBV20-1 to TRBJ2-7; D gene uncertain. This CDR3 region has 11 residues. V was clipped by 0 bases and J by 6 bases, with 6 bases between them. Germline CDR1 DFQATT, CDR2 SNEGSKA (reference sequence). DNA of the CDR3: TGCAGTGCTAGAGACTCGGGCGAGCAGTACTTC. Translating it yields CSARDSGEQYF.

The V call is TRBV4-1, the J call TRBJ2-5; D gene ambiguous. V was clipped by 4 bases and J by 5 bases, with 14 bases between them. The CDR3 is 14 amino acids. Germline V lookup: CDR1 MGHRA, CDR2 YSYEKL. The CDR3 is CASSPVLRQETQYF. The CDR3 DNA is TGCGCCAGCAGCCCCGTCCTGCGGCAGGAGACCCAGTACTTC.

The chain combines TRBV19 with TRBJ1-4; 8 nucleotides line up with TRBD1. CDR1 is LNHDA, CDR2 SQIVND, per germline (reference sequence). Unmatched junction bases numbered 5, after V lost 8 bases and J lost 0 bases. The CDR3 runs to 15 residues. CDR3: CASRGQVATNEKLFF. In DNA, the CDR3 is TGTGCCAGTCGGGGACAGGTGGCAACTAATGAAAAACTGTTTTTT.

V and J are TRBV19 and TRBJ2-3, with D perhaps matching TRBD2 (5 bases). Germline CDR1 LNHDA, CDR2 SQIVND (reference sequence). This CDR3 has 16 amino acids. Trimming removed 2 bases from V and 5 bases from J, with 17 bases in between. The CDR3 nucleotides read TGTGCCAGTAGTATAAGGCGGGCCATCCCGCGAGATACGCAGTATTTT. This gives the protein CASSIRRAIPRDTQYF.

This chain joins TRBV4-3 and TRBJ1-1, with D possibly TRBD1 on 6 matching bases. The CDR3 length is 15 residues. Trimming removed 0 bases from V and 3 bases from J, with 11 bases in between. Per germline, CDR1 LGHNA and CDR2 YSLEER. This CDR3 is CASSQEGHLYTEAFF. The CDR3 DNA reads as TGCGCCAGCAGCCAAGAGGGACACCTGTACACTGAAGCTTTCTTT.

The chain carries TRBV5-4 and TRBJ2-2, with D perhaps matching TRBD2 (6 bases). The length of the CDR3 is 14 residues. Trimming removed 3 bases at V and 4 bases at J, with 10 bases between. Germline lookup yields CDR1 SGHNT and CDR2 YYREEE (reference sequence). The DNA for the CDR3 is TGTGCCAGCAGCTGGAGGGGCGGCACCGGGGAGCTGTTTTTT. As protein: CASSWRGGTGELFF.

V is TRBV15 and J is TRBJ1-1; D uncertain. The CDR3 length is 16 residues. Between the trimmed V and J ends, which lost 0 bases and 1 base, there was a span of 12 bases. In germline, CDR1 is LNHNV, CDR2 YYDKDF (reference sequence). CDR3 loop: CATSRDLWQANTEAFF. As DNA, the CDR3 is TGTGCCACCAGCAGAGATCTTTGGCAGGCGAACACTGAAGCTTTCTTT.

The chain is built from TRBV2 and TRBJ2-3; D call uncertain. Trimming took 8 bases from V and 3 from J, leaving 3 bases between them. The germline CDR1 and CDR2 sequences are SNHLY and FYNNEI. This CDR3 is built from 10 residues. The CDR3, as DNA: TGTGCCAGCGCGACAGATACGCAGTATTTT. Amino acids: CASATDTQYF.

The V call is TRBV7-2, the J call TRBJ2-7; 11 nucleotides agree with TRBD1. V gave up 5 bases and J gave up 3 bases; unmatched junction bases: 3. The CDR3 extends over 14 amino acids. CDR1 is SGHTA, CDR2 FQGNSA, per germline. The CDR3, as DNA: TGTGCCAGCAGCCCGGGACAGGGGGACTACGAGCAGTACTTC. It yields the protein CASSPGQGDYEQYF.

The rearrangement links TRBV15 to TRBJ2-3, with unresolved D. The CDR3 sequence is 14 residues long. CDR1 and CDR2 from the germline V gene are LNHNV and YYDKDF (reference sequence). Trimming pared 1 base from V and 8 bases from J, leaving 13 bases between. This chain's CDR3 is CATSRVGVLGTQYF. In nucleotides, the CDR3 is TGTGCCACCAGCAGAGTAGGTGTGCTAGGTACGCAGTATTTT.

The chain links TRBV11-3 to TRBJ2-3; D gene unclear. CDR1 and CDR2 from the germline V gene are SGHNT and YENEEA. The CDR3 is 14 residues long. V was pared by 0 bases and J by 1 base, with 5 bases between. In nucleotides, the CDR3 is TGTGCCAGCAGCTTAGAGGCGGGCACAGATACGCAGTATTTT. It is translated as CASSLEAGTDTQYF.

V and J are TRBV29-1 and TRBJ2-7; no clear D gene. This CDR3 has 10 amino acids. Trimming pared 7 bases from V and 7 bases from J, leaving 11 bases between. The germline V gene encodes CDR1 SQVTM and CDR2 ANQGSEA. DNA for the CDR3: TGCAGCGCTATCTACGGGGAGCAGTACTTC. Translation: CSAIYGEQYF.

The chain couples TRBV5-1 to TRBJ2-3; TRBD2 matches at 9 bases. After removal of 0 bases from V and 4 bases from J, the junction contained 6 bases not matched to a gene. Per the germline V gene, CDR1 is SGHRS and CDR2 is YFSETQ. The CDR3 is 16 residues long. CDR3 nucleotides: TGCGCCAGCAGCTTGGAGGGACTAGCATCTGCAGATACGCAGTATTTT. It specifies CASSLEGLASADTQYF.

The V and J genes are TRBV11-2 and TRBJ2-1; D is perhaps TRBD2 (6 bases). Trimming stripped 1 base from V and 9 bases from J, with 10 bases between. This CDR3 has 13 amino acids. Germline V CDR1 and CDR2: SGHAT, FQNNGV. The CDR3 sequence: CASSLVARGEQFF. The CDR3 region has the DNA TGTGCCAGCAGCTTAGTGGCGCGGGGTGAGCAGTTCTTC.

This chain links TRBV5-4 with TRBJ1-2; D unclear. CDR3 length equals 17 residues. Trimming took off 0 bases at V and 0 bases at J, with 15 bases between the two ends. The germline CDR1 and CDR2 sequences are SGHNT and YYREEE (reference sequence). The CDR3 reads CASSLAAGGKANYGYTF. The CDR3 nucleotides read TGTGCCAGCAGCTTGGCCGCCGGCGGTAAAGCTAACTATGGCTACACCTTC.